This TCR beta chain came from a study of cytomegalovirus exposure and HLA in healthy donors. This clone was seen a handful of times. The length of the CDR3 is 11 residues. Germline V gives CDR1 MNHEY, CDR2 SVGAGI. Trimming removed 7 bases from V and 3 bases from J, with 6 bases in between. The PCR used 60 Vbeta and 13 Jbeta primers. The table came from immunoSEQ multiplex PCR; TCRdb's copy has only in-frame clones and leaves some out. The data hold 180,000 or so clones, with 72% observed a single time. The chain combines TRBV6-5 with TRBJ2-5; possibly TRBD1 for D (5 bases). The sequence was obtained from a human donor in good health. Sequenced input: PBMCs. The CDR3 protein is CASTREETQYF. In DNA form, the CDR3 reads TGTGCCAGCACCAGGGAAGAGACCCAGTACTTC.